These 32 T cell receptor beta chains share one sample of origin, sequenced in a study of siplizumab effects on memory and regulatory T cells. Mixed lymphocyte reaction cells were cocultured at 37°C for roughly six days. These TCRs' antigens remain unknown. The protocol was immunoSEQ multiplex PCR, while the TCRdb copy is restricted to in-frame clones and leaves out a portion. Of about 7,100 clones listed, approximately 35% are singletons. The source material was CFSE-low (dividing) CD8+ T cells sorted from an allogeneic mixed lymphocyte reaction. Receptors were obtained from a human donor in good health; the cells came from an allogeneic mixed lymphocyte reaction.

The gene calls are TRBV2 and TRBJ2-3; D possibly corresponds to TRBD1 (5 bases). Germline V gene data show CDR1 as SNHLY and CDR2 as FYNNEI. Trimming stripped 10 bases from V and 1 base from J, with 9 bases between. This CDR3 is built from 12 residues. The CDR3 DNA follows: TGTGCCACTACGACAGGCACAGATACGCAGTATTTT. Protein sequence: CATTTGTDTQYF.

J is TRBJ1-2 and V is TRBV29-1, with D perhaps TRBD1 (6 bases). CDR3 length: 11 residues. CDR1 and CDR2 from the germline V gene are SQVTM and ANQGSEA. V was shortened by 4 bases and J by 4 bases, with 7 bases between the two germline ends. Here the CDR3 DNA reads TGCAGCGTTGTCAGGGGCTATGGCTACACCTTC. It encodes CSVVRGYGYTF.

The chain recombines TRBV2 with TRBJ2-1; no definite D call. In germline, CDR1 is SNHLY, CDR2 FYNNEI. This CDR3 comprises 11 residues. V lost 6 bases and J lost 8, with 8 bases in between. The CDR3 loop is CASSPSYEQFF. In nucleotides, the CDR3 is TGTGCCAGCAGCCCTTCCTATGAGCAGTTCTTC.

By share, this clone counts as medium-sized. The chain couples TRBV29-1 to TRBJ2-7; TRBD1 or TRBD2 may be the D gene (6 bases each). Germline CDR1 and CDR2: SQVTM and ANQGSEA. This CDR3 region has 13 residues. Trimming pared 5 bases from V and 3 bases from J, leaving 14 bases between. CDR3 in DNA: TGCAGCGTTAAGGGGGGCCAATTCTACGAGCAGTACTTC. Protein: CSVKGGQFYEQYF.

Here the CDR3 reads CAWNPTGLYGYTF. CDR3 coding DNA: TGTGCCTGGAATCCGACAGGCCTCTATGGCTACACCTTC. The chain recombines TRBV30 with TRBJ1-2; D possibly corresponds to TRBD1 (6 bases). The CDR3 is 13 amino acids. Germline CDR1 reads GTSNPN; CDR2 reads SVGIG (reference sequence). V lost 4 bases to trimming and J lost 4 bases, with 13 bases between them.

By its share, this clone is medium-sized. The chain employs TRBV27 and TRBJ2-7, with D possibly TRBD1 on 6 matching bases. From germline, CDR1 is MNHEY and CDR2 SMNVEV (reference sequence). Trimming stripped 7 bases from V and 9 bases from J, with 13 bases between. This CDR3 has 11 residues. CDR3: CASKQGEGQYF. CDR3 in DNA: TGTGCCAGCAAACAGGGTGAGGGGCAGTACTTC.

The rearrangement links TRBV29-1 to TRBJ2-1, with 8 bases that match TRBD2. Trimming cost V 0 bases and J 6 bases; bases outside gene matches: 10. CDR3 size: 16 residues. Germline loops: CDR1 SQVTM, CDR2 ANQGSEA. The CDR3 here is CSVEDRGTRWPNEQFF. In nucleotides, the CDR3 is TGCAGCGTTGAAGATAGGGGGACTAGATGGCCCAATGAGCAGTTCTTC.

A few counts support this clone. This chain joins TRBV30 and TRBJ1-5; D is ambiguous. V lost 2 bases to trimming and J lost 4 bases, with 12 bases between them. The CDR3 totals 14 residues. In germline, CDR1 is GTSNPN, CDR2 SVGIG (reference sequence). DNA for the CDR3: TGTGCCTGGAGTAACTGGGGAGAAAATCAGCCCCAGCATTTT. It yields the protein CAWSNWGENQPQHF.

By share, this clone counts as medium-sized (0.01 to 0.1%). The V gene is TRBV4-3, the J gene TRBJ2-3; 8 bases match TRBD1. The junction had 2 bases not matched to a gene; V was cut back by 0 bases and J by 6 bases. The CDR3 consists of 14 residues. CDR1 and CDR2 from the germline V gene are LGHNA and YSLEER. This chain's CDR3 is CASSQDRDRDTQYF. CDR3 coding DNA: TGCGCCAGCAGCCAAGATAGGGACAGGGATACGCAGTATTTT.

The sample holds one count of this clone. This CDR3 reads CASSLGGGEENEQFF. The CDR3 region has the DNA TGTGCCAGCAGCTTGGGGGGAGGAGAAGAAAATGAGCAGTTCTTC. The rearrangement uses TRBV7-9 and TRBJ2-1, with a tentative D call TRBD2 (6 bases). Per germline, CDR1 SEHNR and CDR2 FQNEAQ (reference sequence). The CDR3 consists of 15 residues. Trimming pared 3 bases from V and 7 bases from J, leaving 16 bases between.

This clone was seen only a few times. This sequence joins TRBV7-9 and TRBJ1-4; D remains ambiguous. This CDR3 has 14 amino acids. CDR1 and CDR2 from the germline V gene are SEHNR and FQNEAQ (reference sequence). Trimming left V 1 base short and J 5 bases short, with 8 bases between. The CDR3 bases are TGTGCCAGCAGCTTAGTCGCCGCAAATGAAAAACTGTTTTTT. This gives the protein CASSLVAANEKLFF.

The J gene is TRBJ1-5, the V gene TRBV30; D remains ambiguous. Trimming removed 1 base at V and 9 bases at J, with 13 bases between. The CDR3 is 13 residues long. The V gene's germline CDR1 is GTSNPN and CDR2 SVGIG (reference sequence). Here the CDR3 DNA reads TGTGCCTGGAGTGCCCCCCCGGGAATGCCCCAGCATTTT. Its translation: CAWSAPPGMPQHF.

This chain connects TRBV5-6 to TRBJ2-1; D is possibly TRBD1 (6 bases). The CDR3 totals 13 residues. The V gene's germline CDR1 is SGHDT and CDR2 YYEEEE. The ends were cut back, 4 bases at V and 3 bases at J, with 8 bases in the middle. The CDR3 DNA is TGTGCCAGCAGCCGGGACAACTACAATGAGCAGTTCTTC. As protein: CASSRDNYNEQFF.

This chain connects TRBV10-2 to TRBJ1-1, with unresolved D. The CDR3 contains 12 residues. V was pared by 6 bases and J by 1 base, with 6 bases between. From germline, CDR1 is WSHSY and CDR2 SAAADI. The chain's CDR3 is CASRTGNTEAFF. For the CDR3, the DNA is TGCGCCAGCAGGACGGGGAACACTGAAGCTTTCTTT.

The rearrangement links TRBV7-2 to TRBJ2-7, with D perhaps TRBD1 (5 bases). Trimming removed 1 base at V and 4 bases at J, with 11 bases between. This CDR3 contains 14 residues. Germline CDR1 SGHTA, CDR2 FQGNSA. The CDR3 DNA reads as TGTGCCAGCAGCTTAGTGGACACCTCGTACGAGCAGTACTTC. Translation: CASSLVDTSYEQYF.

The chain uses TRBV18 and TRBJ2-7; the match to TRBD2 covers 11 bases. The CDR3 extends over 14 amino acids. V was clipped by 6 bases and J by 3 bases; unmatched bases: 4. Germline CDR1 and CDR2: KGHSH and LQKENI. CDR3 protein: CASSTGLAVYEQYF. CDR3 nucleotides: TGTGCCAGCTCCACGGGACTAGCGGTCTACGAGCAGTACTTC.

In its sample, this clone is large (0.1 to 1%). This chain links TRBV7-8 with TRBJ2-7; 10 nucleotides align to TRBD1. This CDR3 is built from 14 residues. Germline V gives CDR1 SGHVS, CDR2 FQNEAQ. V lost 4 bases, J lost 5 bases, and 5 bases stayed unmatched. Written as DNA, the CDR3 is TGTGCCAGCAGCTGGGGGACAGGGGTGAACGAGCAGTACTTC. Translated: CASSWGTGVNEQYF.

The chain uses TRBV7-9 and TRBJ2-7; 13 nucleotides match TRBD2. The CDR3 is made up of 15 amino acids. The V gene end was trimmed by 5 bases and the J gene end by 5 bases; junction bases not matched to a gene: 6. CDR1 and CDR2 from the germline V gene are SEHNR and FQNEAQ (reference sequence). The CDR3 coding sequence is TGTGCCAGCAGCATTGGACTAGCGGGAGTGAACGAGCAGTACTTC. Its protein product is CASSIGLAGVNEQYF.

This clone has a single count. The J gene is TRBJ2-7, the V gene TRBV6-5; 8 positions match TRBD2. The V and J ends lost 5 bases and 3 bases, in that order; junction bases with no gene match: 6. Looked up from germline, CDR1 is MNHEY and CDR2 is SVGAGI. The CDR3 sequence is 14 residues long. CDR3 DNA: TGTGCCAGCAGTCCAAGCGGGAGTCTCTACGAGCAGTACTTC. It translates to CASSPSGSLYEQYF.

The chain joins TRBV19 to TRBJ2-1; D gene unclear. Trimming took off 1 base at V and 4 bases at J, with 5 bases between the two ends. Germline CDR1 is LNHDA and CDR2 is SQIVND (reference sequence). The CDR3 runs 13 residues. CDR3 sequence reads: CASSIAGYNEQFF. The CDR3 nucleotides are TGTGCCAGTAGTATAGCGGGTTACAATGAGCAGTTCTTC.

The chain has TRBV4-3 and TRBJ2-7; D might be TRBD2 (7 bases). CDR1 is LGHNA and CDR2 is YSLEER in the germline V gene. CDR3 length: 15 amino acids. With 1 base removed from V and 4 bases from J, the gap between germline ends came to 14 bases. CDR3 sequence: CASSQVVGGGYEQYF. CDR3 sequence (DNA): TGCGCCAGCAGCCAAGTTGTGGGAGGGGGGTACGAGCAGTACTTC.

The chain links TRBV14 to TRBJ2-3; the match to TRBD1 covers 12 bases. V lost 1 base and J lost 3; bases outside the gene matches: 11. CDR3 length: 19 residues. Germline-derived CDR1 and CDR2 are SGHDN and FVKESK. CDR3 DNA: TGTGCCAGCAGCCAAGCACAGAGGGGGACAGGGGGCCTGACAGATACGCAGTATTTT. Protein product: CASSQAQRGTGGLTDTQYF.

On this clone itself: Mismatch with germline at one junction end may stem from a read error. The chain joins TRBV11-2 to TRBJ1-1; D is possibly TRBD1 (5 bases). CDR3 size: 13 residues. Germline V CDR1 and CDR2: SGHAT, FQNNGV. The CDR3 is CASTRGVKTEAFF. As DNA, the CDR3 is TGTGCCAGCACCCGGGGCGTGAAGACTGAAGCTTTCTTT.

This chain connects TRBV28 to TRBJ1-1; no clear D. The V end was cut by 4 bases, the J end by 1 base, with 10 bases between. CDR1 and CDR2 from the germline V gene are MDHEN and SYDVKM. The CDR3 is made up of 14 amino acids. CDR3: CASSSPPGNTEAFF. The CDR3 DNA is TGTGCCAGCAGTTCCCCACCGGGGAACACTGAAGCTTTCTTT.

Within the sample, this clone is medium-sized. The chain combines TRBV4-3 with TRBJ2-3; 16 bases fit TRBD2. The CDR3 runs to 17 residues. Germline CDR1 reads LGHNA; CDR2 reads YSLEER. With 0 bases clipped from V and 5 bases from J, the junction kept 2 bases outside the gene matches. In nucleotides, the CDR3 is TGCGCCAGCAGCCAAGATGGGACTAGCGGGAGGGGAGATACGCAGTATTTT. Its translation is CASSQDGTSGRGDTQYF.

In this sample, this clone is large. The J gene is TRBJ2-7, the V gene TRBV27; TRBD1 is a possible D gene (6 bases). The CDR3 has 13 residues. V was clipped by 1 base and J by 6 bases, with 10 bases between them. In germline, CDR1 is MNHEY, CDR2 SMNVEV (reference sequence). The CDR3 sequence: CASSLLGAGEQYF. For the CDR3, the DNA is TGTGCCAGCAGTTTATTGGGGGCGGGCGAGCAGTACTTC.

The chain couples TRBV19 to TRBJ2-1, with D tentatively TRBD1 or TRBD2 (5 bases each). The length of the CDR3 is 15 residues. Germline assignment: CDR1 LNHDA and CDR2 SQIVND (reference sequence). V was pared by 4 bases and J by 7 bases, with 17 bases between. The CDR3, as DNA: TGTGCCAGTAGTACACCGCCGGGGCGGCGGAATGAGCAGTTCTTC. Protein product: CASSTPPGRRNEQFF.

This clone was detected only a few times. CDR3 DNA sequence: TGTGCCAGCAGTGGAAGACTCCGATCCTACGAGCAGTACTTC. Protein product: CASSGRLRSYEQYF. The genes are TRBV28 and TRBJ2-7, with D uncertain. The germline CDR1 and CDR2 sequences are MDHEN and SYDVKM. V lost 5 bases, J lost 1 base, and 12 bases lay in between. The CDR3 runs 14 residues.

The chain links TRBV6-5 to TRBJ2-7, with 8 nucleotides matching TRBD2. The CDR3 spans 14 residues. V was clipped by 6 bases and J by 3 bases; unmatched bases: 7. Germline-derived CDR1 and CDR2 are MNHEY and SVGAGI. DNA for the CDR3: TGTGCCAGCAGCCCGGGACTAGGGAACTACGAGCAGTACTTC. It yields the protein CASSPGLGNYEQYF.

The chain carries TRBV13 and TRBJ2-1; D is uncertain. From germline, CDR1 is PRHDT and CDR2 FYEKMQ (reference sequence). The CDR3 is 12 amino acids. V dropped 5 bases and J dropped 6 bases, with 8 bases sitting between them. Here the CDR3 reads CASSPQVNEQFF. The CDR3 region has the DNA TGTGCCAGCAGCCCCCAGGTCAATGAGCAGTTCTTC.

The V call is TRBV11-2, the J call TRBJ2-7; TRBD2 aligns across 7 bases. J gave up 5 bases and V 3 bases, and 7 bases lay outside the gene matches. Germline-derived CDR1 and CDR2 are SGHAT and FQNNGV. The CDR3 runs to 14 residues. In nucleotides, the CDR3 is TGTGCCAGCAGCTTGGGTCCGGGAGGTAACGAGCAGTACTTC. This gives the protein CASSLGPGGNEQYF.

Regarding this clone: Germline is not matched at one junction end, which may reflect a read error. The rearrangement joins TRBV4-3 to TRBJ2-1; 7 bases map to TRBD2. Germline CDR1 reads LGHNA; CDR2 reads YSLEER. The CDR3 extends over 14 amino acids. CDR3 nucleotides: TGCACCAGCAGCCAAGAAATTAGAGGCGGGAGTATGGTCTTC. Amino acids: CTSSQEIRGGSMVF.